This TCR beta chain is from a study of cytomegalovirus exposure and HLA in healthy donors. A word on this clone: Its antigen is unidentified.

In the PCR, 60 Vbeta and 13 Jbeta primers were used. The table came from immunoSEQ multiplex PCR; TCRdb's copy has only in-frame clones and leaves some out. The table shows 180,000 or so clones, with about 79% occurring only once. CDR3 length equals 17 residues. V was trimmed by 0 bases and J by 2 bases, leaving 18 bases between them. General study findings and limits: It was approximately 150 TCR beta chains that were listed as cytomegalovirus-associated.

The rearrangement links TRBV5-3 to TRBJ2-7; D is possibly TRBD2 (6 bases). TRBV5-3 is an ORF for which the function is uncertain. The sample was PBMCs. The TCR originated in a middle-aged man in good health and CMV-seropositive. The DNA for the CDR3 is TGTGCCAGAAGCTTGGCTTTGGGGAGGACCCTAACCTACGAGCAGTACTTC. It translates to CARSLALGRTLTYEQYF.